The sample holds a few counts of the clone carrying this TCR beta chain. The target antigen is unknown. This record belongs to a study of identical twins. Overall study results and limits: Researchers reported excess low generation probability among twin-shared out-of-frame alpha sequences.

Healthy Caucasians supplied all donations. Template switching added a universal primer binding site, and final cDNA carried unique molecular identifiers. MiXCR, applied by TCRdb to the 5' RACE reads, yields one record per CDR3 protein. The sample lists about 1.7 million distinct CDR3 sequences, about 31% seen once, with about 0.3% in the top ten. Looked up from germline, CDR1 is SGHRS and CDR2 is YFSETQ. V lost 0 bases to trimming and J lost 8 bases; unmatched junction nucleotides: 7. The CDR3 is made up of 17 amino acids. The J gene is TRBJ2-1, the V gene TRBV5-1; 14 positions agree with TRBD2. The sequencing sample was made of cord blood. This TCR was recovered from a newborn girl in good health. This chain's CDR3 is CASSLGLAGGPKDEQFF. The CDR3 bases are TGCGCCAGCAGCTTGGGACTAGCGGGAGGGCCAAAAGATGAGCAGTTCTTC.